This T cell receptor beta chain originates from a study of blood T cell repertoires in COVID-19. The wider study: Material from acute and convalescent COVID-19 was sourced from the United States, Italy and Spain. Sample material is recorded as cDNA or gDNA derived from T cells, B-cell-depleted T cells, or PBMCs.

Germline V gives CDR1 MRHNA, CDR2 SNTAGT. V shed 2 bases and J 3 bases; nucleotides not matched to a gene: 7. The CDR3 sequence is 16 residues long. In the original analysis: Cell counts per sample came from amplifying reference gene primers. Using immunoSEQ multiplex PCR, the repertoire was profiled, and TCRdb retains in-frame clones only, with some absent. V and J calls and clone size are as listed in that table; D and trimming were resolved from the DNA. The data show 90,000 to 150,000 clones, approximately 83% seen once. The origin of this receptor is a man aged 80 or over with acute or convalescent COVID-19. What was sequenced was peripheral blood. This chain connects TRBV6-4 to TRBJ2-1, with 7 bases that match TRBD2. The CDR3 DNA reads as TGTGCCAGCAGTGACGCGGCGGGAGTTAACTACAATGAGCAGTTCTTC. Its translation is CASSDAAGVNYNEQFF.